A selection of T cell receptor beta chains follows, all from one sample in a study of T cell responses to AZD1222 COVID-19 vaccine. Sequenced by immunoSEQ multiplex PCR; TCRdb stores in-frame clones only, minus some. The sample lists around 140,000 clones; about 86% were seen once. This specimen was peripheral blood, taken 28 days after the second AZD1222 dose. These receptors all come from an adult who received the AZD1222 COVID-19 vaccine. Each CDR3 is given with its conserved first and last residue. D genes are given only for firm matches. Clone size is given for some rows only: seen once, a few or many times, or a class if the clone is expanded.

TRBD1	TRBJ2-1	NA	TRBV15	TGTGCCACCAGCAGAGATTGGGACCACAGGGGTGAGCAGTTCTTC	CATSRDWDHRGEQFF
NA	TRBJ1-5	NA	TRBV21-1	TGTGCCAGCAGCAAAGGGTTGCACAGGGGAGAGGGTCAGCCCCAGCATTTT	CASSKGLHRGEGQPQHF
NA	TRBJ2-5	NA	TRBV30	TGTGCCTGGAGTGTAAGCCGACGGGGACCCCAAGAGACCCAGTACTTC	CAWSVSRRGPQETQYF
NA	TRBJ1-4	NA	TRBV19	TGTGCCAGCGTCGACGAAAAACTGTTTTTT	CASVDEKLFF
NA	TRBJ1-6	NA	TRBV5-6	TGTGCCAGCAGCTCCCGGGACAACTATAATTCACCCCTCCACTTT	CASSSRDNYNSPLHF
TRBD1	TRBJ2-7	NA	TRBV28	TGTGCCAGCAGACCCGCGGGGACAGGGAACTTCTACGAGCAGTACTTC	CASRPAGTGNFYEQYF
NA	TRBJ2-1	NA	TRBV6-5	TGTGCCAGCAGTTACTTGGAGGGGTATGAGCAGTTCTTC	CASSYLEGYEQFF
NA	TRBJ2-6	NA	TRBV20-1	TGCAGTGCTAGTCTCGGGGCCAACGTCCTGACTTTC	CSASLGANVLTF
NA	TRBJ2-7	few	TRBV6-6	TGTGCCAGCAGCGCCCGGACTGTACCCTACGAGCAGTACTTC	CASSARTVPYEQYF
NA	TRBJ1-3	NA	TRBV5-5	TGTGCCAGCAGCTTGATTTGGGGATTGGCCTCTGGAAACACCATATATTTT	CASSLIWGLASGNTIYF
TRBD1	TRBJ2-2	NA	TRBV5-1	TGCGCCAGCAGTCCGGGACAGGGGAGGTCGAGCGGGGAGCTGTTTTTT	CASSPGQGRSSGELFF
NA	TRBJ2-7	NA	TRBV6-4	TGTGCCAGCGAGGGCCTTTCCCACTACGAGCAGTACTTC	CASEGLSHYEQYF
TRBD1	TRBJ2-6	NA	TRBV30	TGTGCCTGGAGTGGGGACAGGGCGCCTACCCCATTCTCTGGGGCCAACGTCCTGACTTTC	CAWSGDRAPTPFSGANVLTF
NA	TRBJ2-7	NA	TRBV7-2	TGTGCCAGCAGCCTCGGTGGGACGGCCTACGAGCAGTACTTC	CASSLGGTAYEQYF
NA	TRBJ1-3	NA	TRBV7-8	TGTGCCAGCAGCTTAGTTGATAATCGAAACACCATATATTTT	CASSLVDNRNTIYF
NA	TRBJ2-5	NA	TRBV10-3	TGTGCCATCAGTGACCCCCAGCTGGGAGAGACCCAGTACTTC	CAISDPQLGETQYF
NA	TRBJ2-1	NA	TRBV20-1	TGCAGTGCCAACGACAGCCCTAAGCAGTTCTTC	CSANDSPKQFF
NA	TRBJ2-3	few	TRBV2	TGTGCCAGCAGTGAAGGTGGAGATACGCAGTATTTT	CASSEGGDTQYF
TRBD2	TRBJ2-2	NA	TRBV27	TGTGCCAGCAGTTCGGGACTAGCGGGAGGCATCATGGGGGAGCTGTTTTTT	CASSSGLAGGIMGELFF
NA	TRBJ1-3	NA	TRBV5-4	TGTGCCAGCAGCTTGGGGCAACCACGCTCTGGAAACACCATATATTTT	CASSLGQPRSGNTIYF
TRBD1	TRBJ1-2	few	TRBV29-1	TGCAGCGTGAGACAGGGGCGGAACTATGGCTACACCTTC	CSVRQGRNYGYTF
NA	TRBJ1-1	few	TRBV6-6	TGTGCCAGCAGTTACTCCAGAGCCGATACTGAAGCTTTCTTT	CASSYSRADTEAFF
NA	TRBJ2-5	NA	TRBV4-1	TGCGCCAGCAGCCAAGATGTGGTAGCAGGGCAAGAGACCCAGTACTTC	CASSQDVVAGQETQYF
NA	TRBJ2-7	NA	TRBV3-1/TRBV3-2	TGTGCCAGCAGCCAAGTTGTGGACTCCTACGAGCAGTACTTC	CASSQVVDSYEQYF
NA	TRBJ1-5	NA	TRBV28	TGTGCCAGCACCTCCGCGACGGAGTATAGCAATCAGCCCCAGCATTTT	CASTSATEYSNQPQHF
NA	TRBJ1-6	NA	TRBV3-1/TRBV3-2	TGTGCCAGCACCCTGGGGGGGGGCGCAGCCTATAATTCACCCCTCCACTTT	CASTLGGGAAYNSPLHF
NA	TRBJ2-2	NA	TRBV10-2	TGCGCCAGTAAATCAATGGCGAACACCGGGGAGCTGTTTTTT	CASKSMANTGELFF
NA	TRBJ2-5	NA	TRBV10-3	TGTGCCATCAGTGAGTCGAAGGGGACCCAGTACTTC	CAISESKGTQYF
NA	TRBJ2-7	NA	TRBV11-1	TGTGCCAGCTCGAGAACCGGGAGCGGCGGCTACGAGCAGTACTTC	CASSRTGSGGYEQYF
TRBD2	TRBJ2-1	NA	TRBV27	TGTGCCAGCAGTTTACCGACTAGCGGGTACTCTTACAATGAGCAGTTCTTC	CASSLPTSGYSYNEQFF
NA	TRBJ1-2	NA	TRBV28	TGTGCCAGCAGTTTGGGGACCCTAACGGGATATGGCTACACCTTC	CASSLGTLTGYGYTF
TRBD1	TRBJ1-6	few	TRBV7-2	TGTGCCAGCAGCTCGACAGGGGGTAGTGATAATTCACCCCTCCACTTT	CASSSTGGSDNSPLHF